This T cell receptor (beta chain) was documented in a study of shared clonotypes between healthy human individuals. Overall study context: A couple of women and a few men aged 18 to 49 made up the donors.

Trimming shortened V by 5 bases and J by 2 bases, and 10 bases separated the two germline ends. The CDR3 consists of 13 residues. Per germline, CDR1 MDHEN and CDR2 SYDVKM. Libraries were prepared by immunoSEQ multiplex PCR; TCRdb keeps only in-frame clonotypes and omits some of them. The sample contains 800,000 to 1,200,000 clones, roughly 74% of which appear only once. This clone was counted a few times. This sequence joins TRBV28 and TRBJ2-7; D remains unclear. The clonotype originates from a man younger than 35 in good health. Some clones in this sample may be carry-over from other donors' samples. Sequences were obtained from memory CD4+ T cells from PBMCs. Subset described: CD45RA-negative fraction. In DNA form, the CDR3 reads TGTGCCAGCAGTCCCATTCGGACCTACGAGCAGTACTTC. Translated, it gives CASSPIRTYEQYF.